This TCR beta chain was observed in a study of blood T cell repertoires in COVID-19. Across the whole study: T cells, B-cell-depleted T cells, or PBMCs provided the cDNA or gDNA that served as material.

Enrollment of patients from Seattle took place during active infection, with longitudinal follow-up. Only in-frame clones appear in the TCRdb table, and some are missing; sequencing was by immunoSEQ multiplex PCR. Of roughly 340,000 clones in the sample, about 89% are singletons; the top ten hold around 3%. V lost 4 bases, J lost 3 bases, and 6 bases lay in between. Per the germline V gene, CDR1 is LGHDT and CDR2 is YNNKEL (reference sequence). This CDR3 is 12 amino acids long. The receptor was isolated from a woman in her 30s with COVID-19, enrolled during active disease. The chain links TRBV3-1 (or the pseudogene TRBV3-2) to TRBJ2-5; no firm D call. The sequenced sample consisted of peripheral blood. CDR3 sequence reads: CASSLQKETQYF. As DNA, the CDR3 is TGTGCCAGCAGCCTACAAAAAGAGACCCAGTACTTC.